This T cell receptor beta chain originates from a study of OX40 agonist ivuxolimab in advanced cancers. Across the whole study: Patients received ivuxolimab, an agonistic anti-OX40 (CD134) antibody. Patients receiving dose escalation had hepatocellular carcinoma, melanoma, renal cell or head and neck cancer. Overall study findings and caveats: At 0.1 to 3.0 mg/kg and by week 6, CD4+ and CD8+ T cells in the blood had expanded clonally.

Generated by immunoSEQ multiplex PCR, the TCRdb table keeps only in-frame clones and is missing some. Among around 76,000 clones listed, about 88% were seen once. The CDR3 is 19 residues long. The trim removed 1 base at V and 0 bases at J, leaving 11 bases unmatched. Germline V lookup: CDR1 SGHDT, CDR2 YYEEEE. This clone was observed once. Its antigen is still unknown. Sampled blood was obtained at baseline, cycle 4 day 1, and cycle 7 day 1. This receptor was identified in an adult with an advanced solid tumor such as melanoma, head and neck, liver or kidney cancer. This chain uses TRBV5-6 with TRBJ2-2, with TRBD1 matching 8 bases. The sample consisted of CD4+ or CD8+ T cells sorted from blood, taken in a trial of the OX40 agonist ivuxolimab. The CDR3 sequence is CASSLSWTGWFTNTGELFF. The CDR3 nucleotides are TGTGCCAGCAGCTTGAGTTGGACAGGGTGGTTTACGAACACCGGGGAGCTGTTTTTT.